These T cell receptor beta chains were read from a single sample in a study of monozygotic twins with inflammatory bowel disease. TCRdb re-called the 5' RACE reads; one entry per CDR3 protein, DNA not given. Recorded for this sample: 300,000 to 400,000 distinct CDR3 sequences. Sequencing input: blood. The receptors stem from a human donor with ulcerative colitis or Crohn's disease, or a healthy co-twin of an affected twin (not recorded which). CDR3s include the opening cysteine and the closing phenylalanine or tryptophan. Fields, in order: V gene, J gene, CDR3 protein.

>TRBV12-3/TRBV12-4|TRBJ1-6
CASRLWGQGANSPLHF
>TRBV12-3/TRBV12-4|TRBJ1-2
CASRGTGSHYGYTF
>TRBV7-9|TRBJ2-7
CASSKSDRGSYEQYF
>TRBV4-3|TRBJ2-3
CASSQEDRGYTDTQYF
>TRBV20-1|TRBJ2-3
CSARPIGSTDTQYF
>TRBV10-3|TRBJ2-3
CAISASPGGTDTQYF
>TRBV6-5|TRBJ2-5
CASSSKTLRETQYF
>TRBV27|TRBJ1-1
CASSPTRGTEAFF
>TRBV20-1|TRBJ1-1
CSARDTVTVEAFF
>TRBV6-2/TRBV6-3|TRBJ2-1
CASSVPGQWRDEQFF
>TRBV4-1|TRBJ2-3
CASTHPDRGTDTQYF
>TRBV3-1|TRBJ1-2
CASSQEVSGGSYGYTF
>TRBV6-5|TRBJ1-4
CASSYTSGTIEGLFF
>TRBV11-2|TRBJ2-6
CASSLFSGTTSGANVLTF
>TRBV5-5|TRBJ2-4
CASSLEGWENIQYF
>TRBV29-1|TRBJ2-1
CSVDGGAGNEQFF
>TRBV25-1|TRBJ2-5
CASSEFGTTQYF
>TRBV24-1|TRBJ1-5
CATSDGARGSNQPQHF
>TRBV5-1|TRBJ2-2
CASSGWAPGELFF
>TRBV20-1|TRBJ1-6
CSAASTGANSPLHF
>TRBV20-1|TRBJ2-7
CSAGRQGGEQYF
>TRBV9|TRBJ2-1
CASSVDGRYNEQFF
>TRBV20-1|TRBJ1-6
CSAPKEPRNNSPLHF
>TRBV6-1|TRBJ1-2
CASSRRQGFNYGYTF
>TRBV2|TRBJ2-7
CASSERTSGNYDEQYF
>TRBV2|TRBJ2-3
CASSEGAGTRTDTQYF